This TCR beta chain emerged from a study of cytomegalovirus exposure and HLA in healthy donors. About the research overall: Later analysis reported that the approximately 120 validation repertoires shared the platform of the 650 to 700 first-cohort repertoires.

The donors formed part of the roughly 110-subject validation cohort, distinct from the approximately 670-subject first cohort. Germline-derived CDR1 and CDR2 are SGHAT and FQNNGV. Unmatched junction bases numbered 13, after V lost 5 bases and J lost 6 bases. The CDR3 totals 19 residues. As concerns this clone: Its matching antigen is unknown.

Study findings and constraints: The study labeled approximately 150 TCR beta chains cytomegalovirus-associated. Many donors shared some public TCRs, even though most TCR sequences were rare.

TCRdb keeps only in-frame clones here, not all; method: immunoSEQ multiplex PCR. The profile shows about 140,000 clones, around nine tenths of them singletons. Material for sequencing was PBMCs. This TCR came from a man aged 18 to 30 in good health and CMV-seropositive. V is TRBV11-2 and J is TRBJ2-2, with 15 nucleotides matching TRBD2. The CDR3 sequence is CASSHWTSGRAIRAGELFF. DNA for the CDR3: TGTGCCAGCAGCCACTGGACTAGCGGGAGGGCCATTAGGGCCGGGGAGCTGTTTTTT.